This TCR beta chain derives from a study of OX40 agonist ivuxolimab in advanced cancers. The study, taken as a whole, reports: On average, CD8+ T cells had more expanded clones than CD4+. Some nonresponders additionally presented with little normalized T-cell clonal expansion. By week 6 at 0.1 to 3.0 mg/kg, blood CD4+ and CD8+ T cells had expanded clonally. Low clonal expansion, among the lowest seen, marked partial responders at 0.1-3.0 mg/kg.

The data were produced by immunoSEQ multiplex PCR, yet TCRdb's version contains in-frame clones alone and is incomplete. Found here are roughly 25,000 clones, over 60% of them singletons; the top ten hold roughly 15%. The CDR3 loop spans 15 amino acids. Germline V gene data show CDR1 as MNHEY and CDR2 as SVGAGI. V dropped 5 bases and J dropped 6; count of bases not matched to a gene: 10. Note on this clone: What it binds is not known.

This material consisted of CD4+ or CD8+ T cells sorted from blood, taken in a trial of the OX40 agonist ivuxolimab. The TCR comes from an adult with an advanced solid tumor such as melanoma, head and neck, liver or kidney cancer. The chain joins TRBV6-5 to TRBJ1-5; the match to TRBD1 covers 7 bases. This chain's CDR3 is CASSPTGVLSQPQHF. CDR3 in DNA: TGTGCCAGCAGTCCAACAGGGGTCCTAAGTCAGCCCCAGCATTTT.